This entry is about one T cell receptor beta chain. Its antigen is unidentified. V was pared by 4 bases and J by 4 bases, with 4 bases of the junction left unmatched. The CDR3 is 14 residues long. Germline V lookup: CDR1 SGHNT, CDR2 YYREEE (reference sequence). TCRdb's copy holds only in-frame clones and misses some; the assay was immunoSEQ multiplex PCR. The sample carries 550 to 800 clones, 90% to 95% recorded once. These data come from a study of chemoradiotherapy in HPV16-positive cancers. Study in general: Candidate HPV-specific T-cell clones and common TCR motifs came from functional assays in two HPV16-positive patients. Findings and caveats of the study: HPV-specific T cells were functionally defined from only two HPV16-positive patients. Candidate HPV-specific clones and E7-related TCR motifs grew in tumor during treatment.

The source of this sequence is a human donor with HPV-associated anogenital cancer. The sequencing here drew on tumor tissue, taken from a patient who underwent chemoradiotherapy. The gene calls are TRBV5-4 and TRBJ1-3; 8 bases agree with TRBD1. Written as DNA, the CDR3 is TGTGCCAGCAGCCCCGGGACAGGAGGAAACACCATATATTTT. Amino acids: CASSPGTGGNTIYF.